The source of this T cell receptor (beta chain) is a study of graft-versus-host responses after intestinal transplantation. CDR1 is SNHLY, CDR2 FYNNEI, per germline. V dropped 4 bases and J dropped 4 bases, with 8 bases sitting between them. CDR3 size: 13 residues. Generated by immunoSEQ multiplex PCR, the TCRdb table keeps only in-frame clones and is missing some. Among around 92,000 clones listed, about 82% were seen once. J is TRBJ1-5 and V is TRBV2; no reliable D call. This clonotype originated in a human patient who received an intestinal transplant, so some T cells may come from the graft donor. This sample comprised PBMCs, obtained 255 days after intestinal transplant. The chain's CDR3 is CASSATMNQPQHF. The CDR3 nucleotides are TGTGCCAGCAGTGCAACGATGAATCAGCCCCAGCATTTT.